This T cell receptor beta chain was captured by sequencing in a study of cytomegalovirus exposure and HLA in healthy donors. At the level of the study: In terms of ancestry, the Caucasian-associated cluster contained about four fifths of the roughly 400 genotyped donors.

A multiplex PCR was run with 60 Vbeta primers and 13 Jbeta primers. Methods used by the authors: It was a later analysis that counted about 80 million unique TCR beta chains, of which roughly 11 million were shared. The table came from immunoSEQ multiplex PCR; TCRdb's copy has only in-frame clones and leaves some out. Clone size and V and J calls were adopted from that table, with D and trimming inferred from the DNA. The repertoire holds some 170,000 clones, with 78% as singletons. A note on this clone: Its antigen is currently unknown.

Whole-study findings and limits: A later examination showed that TCR association rates differed by HLA locus, with DRB1 most and HLA-C fewest.

As for the donors, each was a healthy bone marrow donor. The CDR3 is 17 residues long. The germline CDR1 and CDR2 sequences are MNHNS and SASEGT. V lost 4 bases and J lost 1; bases outside the gene matches: 11. The sample comprised PBMCs. The sequence was collected from a female donor in good health and CMV-seronegative. The chain has TRBV6-1 and TRBJ1-1; 8 nucleotides line up with TRBD1. CDR3 coding DNA: TGTGCCAGCAGTGTCCTTACCGGACAGGGAACGAACACTGAAGCTTTCTTT. It codes for CASSVLTGQGTNTEAFF.